The present T cell receptor beta chain was sequenced within a study of Ad26.COV2.S vaccination and SARS-CoV-2 variants. With V trimmed by 4 bases and J by 5 bases, 7 bases remained unmatched. Germline-derived CDR1 and CDR2 are SGDLS and YYNGEE. The CDR3 has 14 residues. Repertoires were generated with immunoSEQ multiplex PCR, while TCRdb's copy carries only in-frame clones and drops some. The sample has 300,000 to 400,000 clones; around 89% are singletons. This clone has just one count. Treatment indicated: some 20 received Ad26.COV2.S at low or high dose, single or two shots; about 5 received placebo; per-sample allocation not given. Material that was analyzed had been drawn on day 63 after the first vaccine or placebo injection.

V and J are TRBV9 and TRBJ2-7, with 9 positions matching TRBD1. The sequencing here drew on peripheral blood, taken in a trial of Ad26.COV2.S vaccine versus placebo. The receptor comes from a person between 18 and 65 years old who received the Ad26.COV2.S COVID-19 vaccine or a placebo. CDR3 residues: CASSIQTGGDEQYF. The CDR3 bases are TGTGCCAGCAGCATTCAGACAGGGGGTGACGAGCAGTACTTC.